In its sample, the clone carrying this TCR beta chain was seen many times. Its antigen is unknown. Template switching supplied a universal primer site; unique molecular identifiers were carried on the cDNA. A single record per CDR3 protein comes from TCRdb applying MiXCR to the 5' RACE reads. The sample includes roughly 250,000 distinct CDR3 sequences, 11% to 15% of them seen just once. This CDR3 has 14 amino acids. Germline V gene lookup returns CDR1 DFQATT and CDR2 SNEGSKA (reference sequence). Trimming pared 2 bases from V and 1 base from J, leaving 11 bases between. The sample is drawn from a study of identical twins. Study findings and constraints: Potential partial confounding of zero-insertion analyses by invariant MAIT and iNKT cells was noted. Monozygotic twin pairs showed more out-of-frame TCR alpha sharing than models estimated.

The TCR was taken from a young woman in good health. The V and J genes are TRBV20-1 and TRBJ1-1, with TRBD1 as a possible D gene (5 bases). The source material was memory (CD45RO+) T cells sorted from blood. CDR3 bases: TGCAGTGCTAGACAGGGCCTTGGGAACACTGAAGCTTTCTTT. As protein: CSARQGLGNTEAFF.